This T cell receptor beta chain was captured by sequencing in a study of metastatic and nonmetastatic thyroid tumors. About the study: Across blood and tumor or nodule tissue, repertoires from malignant and benign thyroid patients were compared with one another.

Notes on the study in general: Malignant tumors reportedly showed significantly higher TCR beta diversity than benign nodules in both blood and tumor.

The CDR3 has 14 residues. Germline lookup yields CDR1 MNHNS and CDR2 SASEGT. The V end was cut by 4 bases, the J end by 6 bases, with 13 bases between. Using MiXCR, TCRdb reanalyzed the PCR reads. This sample yields some 38,000 clones, of which roughly 45% are seen a single time; roughly 24% belongs to the top ten. As regards this clone: Its specificity is unknown.

The entire patient cohort was treatment-naive prior to thyroid surgery. This chain joins TRBV6-1 and TRBJ2-1, with D perhaps matching TRBD2 (7 bases). The specimen was tumor tissue. The sequence came from a male donor with papillary thyroid cancer or a benign thyroid nodule (not recorded which). Some clones in this sample may be carry-over from other donors' samples. CDR3 sequence (DNA): TGTGCCAGCAGTGGGGGGCTAGCGGCCAATGAGCAGTTCTTC. Protein product: CASSGGLAANEQFF.